Listed below are T cell receptor beta chains from one sample, sequenced in a study of Graves' ophthalmopathy and Graves' hyperthyroidism. TCRdb itself ran the multiplex PCR reads through MiXCR, one entry per CDR3 protein. Of roughly 700,000 distinct CDR3 sequences in the sample, roughly 40% were seen once. Source material: peripheral blood. The receptors stem from an adult man with Graves' ophthalmopathy. CDR3s include the opening cysteine and the closing phenylalanine or tryptophan. D genes are given only for firm matches. A clone size is listed for some rows: how often the clone was seen (once, few, many), or a class if it is expanded.

CDR3 length	clone size	V gene	J gene	D gene	CDR3 DNA	CDR3 protein
13	once	TRBV25-1	TRBJ1-1	.	TGTGCCAGCAGCAAAAGACCGATCACTGAAGCTTTCTTT	CASSKRPITEAFF
15	.	TRBV4-2	TRBJ2-5	.	TGTGCCAGCAGCCAAGACGTACGGATACAAGAGACCCAGTACTTC	CASSQDVRIQETQYF
13	.	TRBV25-1	TRBJ2-2	TRBD1	TGTGCGAGAACAGGGGGCATTACCGGGGAGCTGTTTTTT	CARTGGITGELFF
12	many	TRBV6-4	TRBJ1-2	.	.	CASSFGQGALTF
17	many	TRBV10-3	TRBJ2-7	TRBD1	TGTGCCATCAGTGAGGTTAAGTCGGGACAGACACGGTACGAGCAGTACTTC	CAISEVKSGQTRYEQYF
16	.	TRBV7-8	TRBJ2-5	.	TGTGCCAGCAGCTTACCTCGGATTAGAATCCAAGAGACCCAGTACTTC	CASSLPRIRIQETQYF
15	.	TRBV25-1	TRBJ2-5	.	TGTGCCAGCTCACCACTAGTCGGCAACCAAGAGACCCAGTACTTC	CASSPLVGNQETQYF
14	.	TRBV29-1	TRBJ2-5	.	TGCAGCGTTGCCCCAGGGGATGGCCGGGAGACCCAGTACTTC	CSVAPGDGRETQYF
18	.	TRBV11-2	TRBJ2-6	.	TGTGCCAGCAGCTTACACCCCCGGGGTCCCCGCGGGGCCAACGTCCTGACTTTC	CASSLHPRGPRGANVLTF
17	.	TRBV7-9	TRBJ2-5	.	TGTGCCAGCAGCTTATATGGTCTAGCGAAAATTCAAGAGACCCAGTACTTC	CASSLYGLAKIQETQYF
15	once	TRBV20-1	TRBJ1-2	.	TGCAGTGCTAGGGACGGGGAGTCGCTCTACTATGGCTACACCTTC	CSARDGESLYYGYTF
11	many	TRBV15	TRBJ1-1	.	TGTGCCACCAGCGAAGGAACTGAAGCTTTCTTT	CATSEGTEAFF
19	few	TRBV7-9	TRBJ1-2	.	TGTGCCAGCAGCTCCCGCCGCGGCAGAACAGACTACCTTAACTATGGCTACACCTTC	CASSSRRGRTDYLNYGYTF
14	many	TRBV24-1	TRBJ1-5	.	TGTGCCAGCAGTCTACAGGGTTCGGACCAGCCCCAGCATTTT	CASSLQGSDQPQHF
13	.	TRBV25-1	TRBJ2-7	TRBD2	TGTGCCAGCAGTGAGAATGGGGGGGGGTCTAAGTACTTC	CASSENGGGSKYF
14	few	TRBV7-9	TRBJ2-2	.	TGTGCCAGCAGTGCGTACAGGGATGTCGGGGAGCTGTTTTTT	CASSAYRDVGELFF
16	.	TRBV25-1	TRBJ2-7	.	TGTGCCAGCCCTCCCCCGTCGGCGGTGAGCTCCTACGAGCAGTACTTC	CASPPPSAVSSYEQYF
16	.	TRBV24-1	TRBJ1-5	TRBD1	TGTGCCACCAGTGACCCAGGGACAGGGCGCGATCAGCCCCGGCATTTT	CATSDPGTGRDQPRHF
13	many	TRBV6-1	TRBJ2-5	.	TGTGCCAGCGCCTGGGACGGACAAGAGACCCAGTACTTC	CASAWDGQETQYF
14	.	TRBV4-1	TRBJ2-7	.	TGCGCCAGCAGCCCCGGGCCGAGCTCCTACGAGCAGTACTTC	CASSPGPSSYEQYF
14	.	TRBV20-1	TRBJ2-7	.	TGCAGTGCTAGATCATTCACCGCCTCCTGCGAGCAGTACTTC	CSARSFTASCEQYF
17	.	TRBV25-1	TRBJ2-5	TRBD2	TGTGCCAGCAGTGAATTACCGGCGGGGGGCGCGTGGGAGACCCAGTACTTC	CASSELPAGGAWETQYF
14	.	TRBV7-2	TRBJ1-6	TRBD1	TGTGCCAGCAGTCCGGACAGGGTGAGATCACCCCTCCACTTT	CASSPDRVRSPLHF
11	many	TRBV10-3	TRBJ2-7	.	TGTGCCATCCGCTCGATGGGGGAGCAGTACTTC	CAIRSMGEQYF
14	.	TRBV24-1	TRBJ1-4	.	TGTGCCAGCAGAAGAACAGGGTTTGGAGAAAAACTGTTTTTT	CASRRTGFGEKLFF
15	few	TRBV6-5	TRBJ2-7	.	TGTGCCAGCAGTCTTGAGGGGACGGGAGCCTACGAGCAGTACTTC	CASSLEGTGAYEQYF